This T cell receptor (beta chain) was identified during a study of CXCR3-negative and CXCR3-positive naive CD8 T cells. Across the whole study: Summed over all libraries, TRB reads came to approximately 140 million, with about 1.5 +/- 0.3 million per library.

The germline gives CDR1 SGHVS, CDR2 FQNEAQ. The CDR3 has 12 amino acids. UMI-labeled TRB cDNA libraries were prepared by 5' RACE. Following a re-call of the 5' RACE reads, TCRdb has one entry per CDR3 protein and lacks DNA. The listing contains some 130,000 distinct CDR3 sequences. The rearrangement uses TRBV7-8 and TRBJ1-2. This receptor was taken from a human donor in good health. Some clones in this sample may be carry-over from other donors' samples. The sequencing sample was made of naive CXCR3- CD8+ T cells from blood. As to subset: CD45RO-CCR7+CD27+CD95- naive CD8+ T cells lacking CXCR3 (TNR3-). The CDR3: CASSLAGQVYTF.